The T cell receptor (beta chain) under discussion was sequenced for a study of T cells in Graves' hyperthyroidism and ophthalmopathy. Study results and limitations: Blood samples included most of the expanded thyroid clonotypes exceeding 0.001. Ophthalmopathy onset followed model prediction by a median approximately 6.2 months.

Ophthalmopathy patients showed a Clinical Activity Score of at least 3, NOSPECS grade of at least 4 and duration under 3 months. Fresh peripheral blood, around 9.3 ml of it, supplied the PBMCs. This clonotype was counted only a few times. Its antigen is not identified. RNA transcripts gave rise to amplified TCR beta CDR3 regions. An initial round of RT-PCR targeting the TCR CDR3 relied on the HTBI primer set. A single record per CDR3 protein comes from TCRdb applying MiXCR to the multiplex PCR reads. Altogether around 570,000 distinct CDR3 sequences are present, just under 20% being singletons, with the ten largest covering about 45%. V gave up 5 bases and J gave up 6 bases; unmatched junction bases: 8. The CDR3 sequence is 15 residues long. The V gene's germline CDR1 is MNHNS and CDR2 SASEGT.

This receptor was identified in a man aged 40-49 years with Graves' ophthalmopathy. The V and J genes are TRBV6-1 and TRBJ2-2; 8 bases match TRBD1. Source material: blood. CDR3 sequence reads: CASSSGGGWSGELFF. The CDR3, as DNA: TGTGCCAGCAGTTCAGGGGGCGGCTGGTCCGGGGAGCTGTTTTTT.